Detailed here is one T cell receptor beta chain. Its antigen remains unknown. This sample was included in a study of T cell repertoires in cytomegalovirus infection. V lost 4 bases and J 5 bases, leaving 16 bases between the germline ends. The CDR3 is made up of 15 amino acids. TCRdb re-called the reads through MiXCR, storing one row per CDR3 protein. This table holds approximately 340,000 distinct CDR3 sequences, about 27% found once. The chain combines TRBV12-3 or TRBV12-4 with TRBJ2-3, with D possibly matching TRBD1 (5 bases). The sample consisted of cultured PBMCs, taken from culture after CMV antigen stimulation. The source is a human donor in good health (CMV status not recorded). Some clones in this sample may be carry-over from other donors' samples. CDR3 DNA sequence: TGTGCCAGCAGTTCAGGGTCCTCTCAGGGAGATACGCAGTATTTT. It codes for CASSSGSSQGDTQYF.